This T cell receptor (beta chain) originates from a study of blood T cell repertoires in COVID-19. Trimming shortened V by 6 bases and J by 6 bases, and 18 bases separated the two germline ends. Germline V CDR1 and CDR2: MNHEY, SVGAGI. The CDR3 runs 15 residues. The repertoire was sequenced with immunoSEQ multiplex PCR; TCRdb's copy has only in-frame clones and lacks some. The sample lists fewer than 150,000 clones, 75% to 90% occurring once. The sequenced sample consisted of peripheral blood. The chain joins TRBV6-5 to TRBJ1-5, with a weak D call TRBD1 (6 bases). This TCR derives from an older woman with COVID-19, enrolled during active disease. The CDR3 nucleotides are TGTGCCAGCAGCTCCCAACAGGGTAGCGCTCAGCCCCAGCATTTT. Translation: CASSSQQGSAQPQHF.